The 31 T cell receptor beta chains below were found in one sample sequenced in a study of PD-1 blockade in classical Hodgkin lymphoma. All trial patients relapsed after autologous stem cell transplantation. Some clones are missing from TCRdb's copy, which holds only in-frame ones; the method was immunoSEQ multiplex PCR. The table shows about 58,000 clones, with approximately 90% occurring only once. The source material was peripheral blood mononuclear cells (PBMCs), sampled before the second cycle of nivolumab. The receptors derive from a human donor with classical Hodgkin lymphoma.

The chain employs TRBV7-2 and TRBJ1-5; TRBD1 matches 7 bases. Germline trimming cut 5 bases from V and 5 bases from J; bases unmatched to any gene: 3. The CDR3 covers 13 residues. Germline lookup yields CDR1 SGHTA and CDR2 FQGNSA. CDR3 in DNA: TGTGCCAGCAGCCCGCAGGGGGATCAGCCCCAGCATTTT. It yields the protein CASSPQGDQPQHF.

The chain has TRBV5-6 and TRBJ2-1; TRBD2 matches 9 bases. The CDR3 is 16 amino acids. CDR1 SGHDT and CDR2 YYEEEE come from the germline V gene. Trimming removed 0 bases from V and 5 bases from J; junction bases left unmatched: 6. CDR3 residues: CASSLALSGRNNEQFF. The CDR3 DNA follows: TGTGCCAGCAGCTTGGCACTTAGCGGGAGAAACAATGAGCAGTTCTTC.

This sequence joins TRBV4-3 and TRBJ2-5, with 9 nucleotides matching TRBD1. The CDR3 is made up of 18 amino acids. Trimming removed 0 bases from V and 5 bases from J; junction bases left unmatched: 13. The V gene's germline CDR1 is LGHNA and CDR2 YSLEER. The CDR3 region has the DNA TGCGCCAGCAGCCAAGATCCGATTAGGACAGGGGAGGGGGAGACCCAGTACTTC. The encoded protein is CASSQDPIRTGEGETQYF.

The CDR3 sequence: CASSLEDIQYF. In nucleotides, the CDR3 is TGCGCCAGCAGCTTGGAGGACATTCAGTACTTC. The rearrangement joins TRBV5-1 to TRBJ2-4; no firm D call. Germline CDR1 reads SGHRS; CDR2 reads YFSETQ. The CDR3 totals 11 residues. Trimming took off 0 bases at V and 8 bases at J, with 3 bases between the two ends.

The rearrangement joins TRBV14 to TRBJ1-2, with a possible D match to TRBD1 (6 bases). The germline V gene has CDR1 SGHDN and CDR2 FVKESK. V was pared by 4 bases and J by 2 bases, with 8 bases between. This CDR3 comprises 13 residues. The CDR3 bases are TGTGCCAGCAGCCGGGGGCTAAACTATGGCTACACCTTC. Its protein product is CASSRGLNYGYTF. Full variable domain (rest looked up from reference TRBV14 and TRBJ1-2): EAGVTQFPSHSVIEKGQTVTLRCDPISGHDNLYWYRRVMGKEIKFLLHFVKESKQDESGMPNNRFLAERTGGTYSTLKVQPAELEDSGVYFCASSRGLNYGYTFGSGTRLTVV.

This chain uses TRBV27 with TRBJ1-2; TRBD1 matches at 8 bases. The CDR3 is 14 residues long. V lost 3 bases and J lost 7; bases outside the gene matches: 7. Germline V CDR1 and CDR2: MNHEY, SMNVEV (reference sequence). CDR3 nucleotide sequence: TGTGCCAGCAGTTTCGGACAGGGAATTAGTGGCTACACCTTC. This translates into CASSFGQGISGYTF.

V usage is TRBV6-5 and J usage is TRBJ2-7; TRBD2 agrees at 10 bases. The CDR3 has 15 amino acids. The V gene's germline CDR1 is MNHEY and CDR2 SVGAGI. Trimming removed 5 bases from V and 0 bases from J; junction bases left unmatched: 4. CDR3 coding DNA: TGTGCCAGCAGTATTAGCGGGAGGTTCTCCTACGAGCAGTACTTC. Its translation: CASSISGRFSYEQYF.

This clone was recorded once. The chain is built from TRBV5-1 and TRBJ2-5, with D possibly being TRBD1 or TRBD2 (5 bases each). Trimming stripped 0 bases from V and 1 base from J, with 13 bases between. The germline CDR1 and CDR2 sequences are SGHRS and YFSETQ. This CDR3 is built from 16 residues. CDR3 in amino acids: CASSLAGRKVQETQYF. CDR3 in DNA: TGCGCCAGCAGCTTGGCGGGGCGGAAAGTCCAAGAGACCCAGTACTTC.

The chain employs TRBV29-1 and TRBJ1-2; 7 nucleotides match TRBD1. CDR1 is SQVTM and CDR2 is ANQGSEA in the germline V gene. The CDR3 length is 14 residues. V lost 4 bases and J lost 8; bases outside the gene matches: 13. CDR3 residues: CSVVGDSILGGYTF. For the CDR3, the DNA is TGCAGCGTTGTAGGGGACAGCATCCTGGGGGGCTACACCTTC.

The chain employs TRBV27 and TRBJ1-1; D perhaps matches TRBD1 (6 bases). This CDR3 comprises 15 residues. V was trimmed by 4 bases and J by 5 bases, leaving 17 bases between them. The germline V gene encodes CDR1 MNHEY and CDR2 SMNVEV (reference sequence). The CDR3: CASSSGLWGRTEAFF. The CDR3 DNA is TGTGCCAGCAGTTCTGGGTTGTGGGGGCGGACTGAAGCTTTCTTT.

The rearrangement uses TRBV10-1 and TRBJ2-2; the match to TRBD1 covers 8 bases. The CDR3 runs 14 residues. The germline gives CDR1 WNHNN, CDR2 SYGVQD (reference sequence). CDR3 nucleotides: TGCGACGAACCGGGACAGGCCCGTGGCGGGGAGCTGTTTTTT. It is translated as CDEPGQARGGELFF.

This sequence joins TRBV7-9 and TRBJ1-6; TRBD1 might be the D (6 bases). Trimming took off 6 bases at V and 8 bases at J, with 14 bases between the two ends. In germline, CDR1 is SEHNR, CDR2 FQNEAQ (reference sequence). The CDR3 has 14 amino acids. The CDR3 DNA follows: TGTGCCAGCAGTCCGGACAGTGGGGATTCACCCCTCCACTTT. Its protein product is CASSPDSGDSPLHF.

The genes are TRBV30 and TRBJ2-3, with D hard to call. CDR3 length: 12 amino acids. V was pared by 5 bases and J by 2 bases, with 8 bases between. Germline CDR1 GTSNPN, CDR2 SVGIG (reference sequence). This CDR3 reads CAWSDLTDTQYF. DNA for the CDR3: TGTGCCTGGTCGGACCTCACAGATACGCAGTATTTT.

This chain joins TRBV29-1 and TRBJ1-2; TRBD1 agrees at 9 bases. The CDR3 runs to 14 residues. CDR1 and CDR2 (germline): SQVTM, ANQGSEA. Germline trimming cut 1 base from V and 2 bases from J; bases unmatched to any gene: 2. The CDR3: CSVEGGQGNYGYTF. For the CDR3, the DNA is TGCAGCGTTGAAGGGGGACAGGGCAACTATGGCTACACCTTC.

The table lists this clone with a count of one. The J gene is TRBJ2-1, the V gene TRBV2; D ambiguous. In germline, CDR1 is SNHLY, CDR2 FYNNEI. CDR3 length equals 15 residues. Trimming pared 3 bases from V and 0 bases from J, leaving 9 bases between. Here the CDR3 DNA reads TGTGCCAGCAGTGATACAGCGAGCTCCTACAATGAGCAGTTCTTC. Amino acids: CASSDTASSYNEQFF.

The chain recombines TRBV27 with TRBJ2-7, with a tentative D call TRBD1 (6 bases). CDR3 length: 13 amino acids. The germline V and J ends were trimmed by 5 bases and 3 bases, with 11 bases remaining between them. Germline V lookup: CDR1 MNHEY, CDR2 SMNVEV (reference sequence). The CDR3 loop reads CASSPGQIYEQYF. The CDR3 region has the DNA TGTGCCAGCAGTCCAGGACAGATCTACGAGCAGTACTTC.

The genes are TRBV6-1 and TRBJ1-5; D remains ambiguous. The CDR3 is made up of 14 amino acids. The germline CDR1 and CDR2 sequences are MNHNS and SASEGT. Trimming shortened V by 4 bases and J by 0 bases, and 7 bases separated the two germline ends. The CDR3 loop reads CASSVGYSNQPQHF. CDR3 bases: TGTGCCAGCAGTGTCGGATATAGCAATCAGCCCCAGCATTTT.

The chain joins TRBV12-5 to TRBJ2-1; 11 bases line up with TRBD2. V was clipped by 8 bases and J by 0 bases; unmatched bases: 27. The CDR3 loop spans 23 amino acids. Germline V gives CDR1 LGHNT, CDR2 FRNRAP. The CDR3, as DNA: TGTGCTAGTACGCTTAGTAGTAATTTTGGTCTAGCGGGAGGTCAAGTCTCCTACAATGAGCAGTTCTTC. It codes for CASTLSSNFGLAGGQVSYNEQFF.

V and J are TRBV6-1 and TRBJ1-3; D might be TRBD1 (5 bases). Trimming left V 4 bases short and J 0 bases short, with 16 bases between. The CDR3 loop spans 17 amino acids. Germline V gives CDR1 MNHNS, CDR2 SASEGT. The CDR3 sequence is CASSVLRVLSSGNTIYF. The DNA of the CDR3 is TGTGCCAGCAGTGTCCTCAGGGTACTTAGCTCTGGAAACACCATATATTTT.

This clone showed up just once. The chain joins TRBV7-9 to TRBJ2-7; 8 positions agree with TRBD1. The CDR3 is 14 amino acids. The germline V gene encodes CDR1 SEHNR and CDR2 FQNEAQ (reference sequence). The junction had 6 bases not matched to a gene; V was cut back by 4 bases and J by 4 bases. The CDR3 spells CASSSRQGSYEQYF. In DNA, the CDR3 is TGTGCCAGCAGCTCCCGACAGGGGAGTTACGAGCAGTACTTC.

The chain joins TRBV5-8 to TRBJ1-2, with 8 nucleotides matching TRBD1. With V trimmed by 2 bases and J by 4 bases, 10 bases remained unmatched. CDR1 is SGHTS, CDR2 YDEGEE, per germline. This CDR3 comprises 16 residues. CDR3 residues: CASSFSGAGGVYGYTF. DNA of the CDR3: TGTGCCAGCAGCTTCTCTGGGGCAGGGGGCGTCTATGGCTACACCTTC.

This clone was seen only a few times. The chain has TRBV7-3 and TRBJ1-2; 7 bases agree with TRBD1. The V and J ends lost 8 bases and 4 bases, in that order; junction bases with no gene match: 7. The CDR3 has 13 residues. Germline loops: CDR1 SGHTA, CDR2 FQGTGA. For the CDR3, the DNA is TGTGCCAGCCCCGACAGGGCCATCTATGGCTACACCTTC. The encoded protein is CASPDRAIYGYTF.

The chain combines TRBV11-1 with TRBJ2-7; 9 positions agree with TRBD2. This CDR3 has 16 amino acids. V dropped 5 bases and J dropped 3; count of bases not matched to a gene: 11. CDR1 and CDR2 (germline): SGHAT, FQDESV (reference sequence). This CDR3 reads CASSPRRASGNYEQYF. The CDR3 DNA reads TGTGCCAGCAGCCCCCGTAGGGCTAGCGGGAACTACGAGCAGTACTTC.

The chain couples TRBV7-2 to TRBJ1-1, with D unresolved. Trimming removed 3 bases from V and 0 bases from J, with 5 bases in between. The CDR3 is 13 amino acids. Germline CDR1 SGHTA, CDR2 FQGNSA. DNA of the CDR3: TGTGCCAGCAGCTTCCTCATGAACACTGAAGCTTTCTTT. Its protein product is CASSFLMNTEAFF. Complete variable domain (other parts from reference TRBV7-2 and TRBJ1-1): GAGVSQSPSNKVTEKGKDVELRCDPISGHTALYWYRQSLGQGLEFLIYFQGNSAPDKSGLPSDRFSAERTGGSVSTLTIQRTQQEDSAVYLCASSFLMNTEAFFGQGTRLTVV.

V and J are TRBV5-1 and TRBJ2-7, with D maybe TRBD1 (6 bases). Trimming removed 4 bases at V and 3 bases at J, with 14 bases between. From germline, CDR1 is SGHRS and CDR2 YFSETQ. The CDR3 covers 14 residues. The CDR3 here is CASSADRYLYEQYF. CDR3 nucleotide sequence: TGCGCCAGCAGCGCCGACAGGTACCTCTACGAGCAGTACTTC.

The chain combines TRBV28 with TRBJ2-5; 8 bases agree with TRBD1. With V trimmed by 0 bases and J by 1 base, 1 base remained unmatched. CDR3 length: 15 residues. The V gene's germline CDR1 is MDHEN and CDR2 SYDVKM. This chain's CDR3 is CASSLWTGVQETQYF. The CDR3 DNA reads TGTGCCAGCAGTTTATGGACAGGGGTCCAAGAGACCCAGTACTTC.

The CDR3: CASSRTAPWNQPQHF. The CDR3 region has the DNA TGTGCCAGCAGTCGGACTGCCCCATGGAATCAGCCCCAGCATTTT. The chain carries TRBV2 and TRBJ1-5, with unresolved D. CDR3 length: 15 amino acids. V was pared by 5 bases and J by 4 bases, with 15 bases between. CDR1 SNHLY and CDR2 FYNNEI come from the germline V gene.

CDR3 DNA: TGTGCCAGCAGCGTTAGCGGGAGGCCAAATACGCAGTATTTT. Translation gives CASSVSGRPNTQYF. This chain connects TRBV7-9 to TRBJ2-3; 10 bases agree with TRBD2. This CDR3 has 14 residues. CDR1 and CDR2 from the germline V gene are SEHNR and FQNEAQ (reference sequence). The junction had 6 bases not matched to a gene; V was cut back by 5 bases and J by 7 bases.

The V call is TRBV4-2, the J call TRBJ2-2, with 7 bases fitting TRBD1. The CDR3 runs to 18 residues. V lost 0 bases and J lost 4; bases outside the gene matches: 11. Germline CDR1 and CDR2: LGHNA and YNFKEQ. CDR3 protein: CASSQDPMGTASTGELFF. DNA of the CDR3: TGTGCCAGCAGCCAAGATCCCATGGGGACAGCCTCCACCGGGGAGCTGTTTTTT.

This chain joins TRBV6-5 and TRBJ1-2; possible D gene TRBD1, 6 bases. Trimming removed 2 bases from V and 6 bases from J, with 13 bases in between. From germline, CDR1 is MNHEY and CDR2 SVGAGI. This CDR3 is built from 14 residues. CDR3 loop: CASSYPGGADGYTF. DNA of the CDR3: TGTGCCAGCAGTTACCCGGGGGGCGCAGATGGCTACACCTTC.

The chain is built from TRBV6-1 and TRBJ1-2, with a possible D match to TRBD1 (5 bases). CDR3 size: 13 residues. Trimming took off 3 bases at V and 4 bases at J, with 9 bases between the two ends. Germline CDR1 and CDR2: MNHNS and SASEGT. In nucleotides, the CDR3 is TGTGCCAGCAGTGACCAGGGACCCTATGGCTACACCTTC. As protein: CASSDQGPYGYTF.